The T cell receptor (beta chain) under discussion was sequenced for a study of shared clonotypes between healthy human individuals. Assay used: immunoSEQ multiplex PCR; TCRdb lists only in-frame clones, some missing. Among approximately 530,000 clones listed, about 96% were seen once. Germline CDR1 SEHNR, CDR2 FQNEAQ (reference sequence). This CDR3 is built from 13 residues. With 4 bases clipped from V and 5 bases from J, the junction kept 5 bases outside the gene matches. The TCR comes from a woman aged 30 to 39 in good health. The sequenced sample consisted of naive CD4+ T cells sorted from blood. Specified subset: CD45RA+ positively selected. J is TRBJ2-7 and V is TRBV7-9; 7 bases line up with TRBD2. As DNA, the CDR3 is TGTGCCAGCAGCTCGCCGGGGGGTGACGAGCAGTACTTC. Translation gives CASSSPGGDEQYF.